The T cell receptor (beta chain) under discussion was sequenced for a study of blood T cell repertoires in COVID-19. This clone showed up just a few times. CDR3 length equals 14 residues. V dropped 7 bases and J dropped 4 bases, with 17 bases sitting between them. From germline, CDR1 is MDHEN and CDR2 SYDVKM. The protocol was immunoSEQ multiplex PCR, while the TCRdb copy is restricted to in-frame clones and leaves out a portion. The profile shows about 46,000 clones, about 88% of them singletons. Membership in each cohort depended on participant-reported clinical history. The sequence derives from a woman in her forties or fifties who had recovered from COVID-19. The sequencing sample was made of PBMCs or T cells enriched from blood (not recorded which). The V call is TRBV28, the J call TRBJ2-7; D gene ambiguous. This CDR3 reads CASTKGEASYEQYF. CDR3 coding DNA: TGTGCCAGCACCAAAGGCGAGGCCTCTTACGAGCAGTACTTC.